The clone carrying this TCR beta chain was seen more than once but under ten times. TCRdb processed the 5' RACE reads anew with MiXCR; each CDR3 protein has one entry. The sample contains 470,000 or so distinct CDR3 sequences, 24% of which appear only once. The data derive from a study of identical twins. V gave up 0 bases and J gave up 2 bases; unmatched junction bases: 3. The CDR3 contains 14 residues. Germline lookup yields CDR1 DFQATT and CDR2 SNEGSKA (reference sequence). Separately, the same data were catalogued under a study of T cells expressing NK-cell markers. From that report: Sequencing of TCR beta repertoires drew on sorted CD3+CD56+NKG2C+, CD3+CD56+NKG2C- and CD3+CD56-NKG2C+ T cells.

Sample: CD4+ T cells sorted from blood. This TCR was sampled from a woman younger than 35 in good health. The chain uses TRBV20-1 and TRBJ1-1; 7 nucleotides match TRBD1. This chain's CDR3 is CSARDHRGNTEAFF. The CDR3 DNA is TGCAGTGCTAGAGACCACAGGGGAAACACTGAAGCTTTCTTT.